Given below is one TCR beta chain in context. This CDR3 spans 16 amino acids. CDR1 and CDR2 from the germline V gene are SGHTA and FQGNSA. The V end was cut by 1 base, the J end by 5 bases, with 16 bases between. From the 5' RACE reads, TCRdb called clonotypes with MiXCR, one entry per CDR3 protein. The sample consists of approximately 58,000 distinct CDR3 sequences, under 15% of them appearing once. These data are taken from a study of T cells of healthy individuals. This receptor was identified in a human donor in good health. V gene TRBV7-2 combines with J gene TRBJ2-3, with D maybe TRBD2 (5 bases). CDR3 amino acids: CASSLGPGLKGDTQYF. CDR3 DNA sequence: TGTGCCAGCAGCTTAGGGCCGGGATTAAAGGGAGATACGCAGTATTTT.